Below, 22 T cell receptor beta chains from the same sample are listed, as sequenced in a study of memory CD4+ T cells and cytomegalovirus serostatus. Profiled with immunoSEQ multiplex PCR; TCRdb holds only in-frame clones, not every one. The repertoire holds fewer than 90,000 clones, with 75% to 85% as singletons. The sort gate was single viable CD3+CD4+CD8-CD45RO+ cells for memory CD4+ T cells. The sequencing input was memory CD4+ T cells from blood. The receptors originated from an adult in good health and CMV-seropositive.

CDR3 bases: TGCAGCGTCGCGCAGGGAAGCTACACCTTC. It yields the protein CSVAQGSYTF. The rearrangement uses TRBV29-1 and TRBJ1-2, with a possible D match to TRBD1 (5 bases). The germline V gene encodes CDR1 SQVTM and CDR2 ANQGSEA. The CDR3 consists of 10 residues. Trimming removed 6 bases from V and 9 bases from J, with 11 bases in between.

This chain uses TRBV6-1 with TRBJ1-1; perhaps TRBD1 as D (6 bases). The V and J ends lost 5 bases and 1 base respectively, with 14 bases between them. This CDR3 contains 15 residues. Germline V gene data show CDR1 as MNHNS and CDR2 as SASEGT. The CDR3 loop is CASSSPFRGNTEAFF. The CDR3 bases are TGTGCCAGCAGTTCACCCTTCAGGGGGAACACTGAAGCTTTCTTT.

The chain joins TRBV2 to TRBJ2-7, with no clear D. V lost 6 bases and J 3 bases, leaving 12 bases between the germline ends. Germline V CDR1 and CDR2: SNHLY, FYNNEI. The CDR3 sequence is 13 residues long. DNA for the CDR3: TGTGCCAGCAGCTACCAATTCAGCTACGAGCAGTACTTC. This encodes CASSYQFSYEQYF. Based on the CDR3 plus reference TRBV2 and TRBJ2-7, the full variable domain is EPEVTQTPSHQVTQMGQEVILRCVPISNHLYFYWYRQILGQKVEFLVSFYNNEISEKSEIFDDQFSVERPDGSNFTLKIRSTKLEDSAMYFCASSYQFSYEQYFGPGTRLTVT.

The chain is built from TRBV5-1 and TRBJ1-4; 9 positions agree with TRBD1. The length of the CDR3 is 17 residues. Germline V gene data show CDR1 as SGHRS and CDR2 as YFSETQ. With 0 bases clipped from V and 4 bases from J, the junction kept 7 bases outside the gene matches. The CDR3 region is CASSLAGTGYGNEKLFF. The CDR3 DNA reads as TGCGCCAGCAGCTTGGCTGGGACAGGGTATGGTAATGAAAAACTGTTTTTT. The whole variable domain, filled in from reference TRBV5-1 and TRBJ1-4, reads KAGVTQTPRYLIKTRGQQVTLSCSPISGHRSVSWYQQTPGQGLQFLFEYFSETQRNKGNFPGRFSGRQFSNSRSEMNVSTLELGDSALYLCASSLAGTGYGNEKLFFGSGTQLSVL.

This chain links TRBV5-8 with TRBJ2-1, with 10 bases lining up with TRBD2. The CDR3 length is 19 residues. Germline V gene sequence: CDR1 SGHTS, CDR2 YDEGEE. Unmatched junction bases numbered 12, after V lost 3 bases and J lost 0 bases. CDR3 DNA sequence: TGTGCCAGCAGCTCTGTAGCGGGGGGCCCCAACCCCTCCTACAATGAGCAGTTCTTC. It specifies CASSSVAGGPNPSYNEQFF. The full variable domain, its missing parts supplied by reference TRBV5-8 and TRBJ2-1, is EAGVTQSPTHLIKTRGQQATLRCSPISGHTSVYWYQQALGLGLQFLLWYDEGEERNRGNFPPRFSGRQFPNYSSELNVNALELEDSALYLCASSSVAGGPNPSYNEQFFGPGTRLTVL.

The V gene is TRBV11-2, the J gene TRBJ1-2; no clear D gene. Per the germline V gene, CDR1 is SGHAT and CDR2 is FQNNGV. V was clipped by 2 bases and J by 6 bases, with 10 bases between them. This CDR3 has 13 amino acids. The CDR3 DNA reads TGTGCCAGCAGCTTAATGAGTCTGGATGGCTACACCTTC. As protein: CASSLMSLDGYTF.

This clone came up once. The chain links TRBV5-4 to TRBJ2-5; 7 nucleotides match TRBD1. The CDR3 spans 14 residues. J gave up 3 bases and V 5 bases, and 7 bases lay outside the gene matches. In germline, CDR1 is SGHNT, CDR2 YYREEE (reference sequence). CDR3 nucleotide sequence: TGTGCCAGCAGGACGGGACAGTCCAAAGAGACCCAGTACTTC. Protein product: CASRTGQSKETQYF.

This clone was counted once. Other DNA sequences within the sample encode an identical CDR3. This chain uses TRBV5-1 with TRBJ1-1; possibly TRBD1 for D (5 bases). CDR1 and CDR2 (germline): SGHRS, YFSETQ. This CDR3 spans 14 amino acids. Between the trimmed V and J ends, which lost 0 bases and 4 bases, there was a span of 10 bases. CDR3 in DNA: TGCGCCAGCAGCTTGGCAAGCGGGGGCACTGAAGCTTTCTTT. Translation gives CASSLASGGTEAFF.

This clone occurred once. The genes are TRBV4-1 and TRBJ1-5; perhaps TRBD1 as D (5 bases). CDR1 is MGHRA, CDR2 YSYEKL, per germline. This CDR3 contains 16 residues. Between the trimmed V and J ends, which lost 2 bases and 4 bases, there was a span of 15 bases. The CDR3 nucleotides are TGCGCCAGCAGCCAAACCGCGGGGCAGTATAATCAGCCCCAGCATTTT. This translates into CASSQTAGQYNQPQHF.

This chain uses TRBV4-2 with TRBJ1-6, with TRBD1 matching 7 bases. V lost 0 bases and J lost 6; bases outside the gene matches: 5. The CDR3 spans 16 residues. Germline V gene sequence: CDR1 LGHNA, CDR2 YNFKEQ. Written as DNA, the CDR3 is TGTGCCAGCAGCCAAGATTTACAGGGGATTAATTCACCCCTCCACTTT. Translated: CASSQDLQGINSPLHF.

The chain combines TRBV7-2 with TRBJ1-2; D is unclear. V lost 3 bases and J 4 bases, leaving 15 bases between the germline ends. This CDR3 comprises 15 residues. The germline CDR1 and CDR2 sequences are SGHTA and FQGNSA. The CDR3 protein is CASSLGRAHFYGYTF. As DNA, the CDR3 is TGTGCCAGCAGCTTGGGCCGGGCGCACTTCTATGGCTACACCTTC.

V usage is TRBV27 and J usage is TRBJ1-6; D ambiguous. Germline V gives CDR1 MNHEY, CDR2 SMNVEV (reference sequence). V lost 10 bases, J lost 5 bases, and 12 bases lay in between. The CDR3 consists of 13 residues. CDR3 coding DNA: TGTGCCACCGGATACAGTCATAATTCACCCCTCCACTTT. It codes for CATGYSHNSPLHF.

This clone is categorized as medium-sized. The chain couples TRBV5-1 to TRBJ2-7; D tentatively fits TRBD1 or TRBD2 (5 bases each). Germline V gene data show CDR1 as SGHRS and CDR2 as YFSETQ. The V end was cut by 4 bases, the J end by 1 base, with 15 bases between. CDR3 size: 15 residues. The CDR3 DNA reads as TGCGCCAGCAGCCGTGGGGCGGGTACGTCCTACGAGCAGTACGTC. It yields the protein CASSRGAGTSYEQYV.

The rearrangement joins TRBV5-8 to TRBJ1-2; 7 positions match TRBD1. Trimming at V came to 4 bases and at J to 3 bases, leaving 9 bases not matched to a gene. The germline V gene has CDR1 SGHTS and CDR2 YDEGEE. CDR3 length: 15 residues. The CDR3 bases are TGTGCCAGCAGCGCCCCACAGGGGCAGGACTATGGCTACACCTTC. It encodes CASSAPQGQDYGYTF.

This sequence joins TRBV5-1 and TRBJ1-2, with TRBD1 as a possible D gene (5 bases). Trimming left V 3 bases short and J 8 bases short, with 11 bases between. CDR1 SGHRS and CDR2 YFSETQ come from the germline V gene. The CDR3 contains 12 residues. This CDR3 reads CASSSGLVGYTF. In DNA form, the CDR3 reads TGCGCCAGCAGCTCGGGACTAGTAGGCTACACCTTC. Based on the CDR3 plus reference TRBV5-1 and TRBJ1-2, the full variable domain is KAGVTQTPRYLIKTRGQQVTLSCSPISGHRSVSWYQQTPGQGLQFLFEYFSETQRNKGNFPGRFSGRQFSNSRSEMNVSTLELGDSALYLCASSSGLVGYTFGSGTRLTVV.

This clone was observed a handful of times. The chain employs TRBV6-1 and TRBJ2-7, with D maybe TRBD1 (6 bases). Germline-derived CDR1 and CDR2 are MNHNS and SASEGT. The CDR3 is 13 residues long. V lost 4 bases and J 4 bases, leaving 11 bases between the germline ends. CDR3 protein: CASSVGTNYEQYV. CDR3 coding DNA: TGTGCCAGCAGTGTAGGGACAAATTACGAGCAGTACGTC.

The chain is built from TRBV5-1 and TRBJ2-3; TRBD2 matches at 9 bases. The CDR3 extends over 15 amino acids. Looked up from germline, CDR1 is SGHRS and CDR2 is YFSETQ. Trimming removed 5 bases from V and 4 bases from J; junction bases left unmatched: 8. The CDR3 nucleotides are TGCGCCAGCAGGGTGCGGGAGGGCCGCCCAGATACGCAGTATTTT. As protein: CASRVREGRPDTQYF.

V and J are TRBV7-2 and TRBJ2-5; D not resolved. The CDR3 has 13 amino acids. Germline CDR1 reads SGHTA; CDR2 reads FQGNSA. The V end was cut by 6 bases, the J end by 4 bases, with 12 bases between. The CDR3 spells CASSLPKAETQYF. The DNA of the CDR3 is TGTGCCAGCAGTTTACCTAAGGCAGAGACCCAGTACTTC.

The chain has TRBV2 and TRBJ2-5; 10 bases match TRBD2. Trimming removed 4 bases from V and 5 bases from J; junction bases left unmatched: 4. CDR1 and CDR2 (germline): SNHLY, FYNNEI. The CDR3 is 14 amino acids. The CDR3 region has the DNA TGTGCCAGCAGTGGGGGACTAGCGAGCGAGACCCAGTACTTC. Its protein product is CASSGGLASETQYF.

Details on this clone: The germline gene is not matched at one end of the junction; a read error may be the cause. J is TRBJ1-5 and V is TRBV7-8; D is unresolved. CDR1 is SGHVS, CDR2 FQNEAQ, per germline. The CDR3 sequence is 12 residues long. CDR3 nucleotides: TGTGCCAGCAGCTCATCGGGAAGGGAGCACGTTTTT. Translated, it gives CASSSSGREHVF.

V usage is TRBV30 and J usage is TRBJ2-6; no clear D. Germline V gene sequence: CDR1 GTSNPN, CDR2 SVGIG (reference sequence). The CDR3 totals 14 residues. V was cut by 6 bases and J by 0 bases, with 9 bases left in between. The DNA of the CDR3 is TGTGCCTGTCCGAAAACCTCTGGGGCCAACGTCCTGACTTTC. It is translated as CACPKTSGANVLTF.

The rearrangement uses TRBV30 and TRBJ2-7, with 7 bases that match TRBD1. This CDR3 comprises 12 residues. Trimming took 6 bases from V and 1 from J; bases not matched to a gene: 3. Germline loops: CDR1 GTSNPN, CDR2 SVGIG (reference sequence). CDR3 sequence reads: CACGQESYEQYF. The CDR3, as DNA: TGTGCCTGCGGACAGGAGTCCTACGAGCAGTACTTC.